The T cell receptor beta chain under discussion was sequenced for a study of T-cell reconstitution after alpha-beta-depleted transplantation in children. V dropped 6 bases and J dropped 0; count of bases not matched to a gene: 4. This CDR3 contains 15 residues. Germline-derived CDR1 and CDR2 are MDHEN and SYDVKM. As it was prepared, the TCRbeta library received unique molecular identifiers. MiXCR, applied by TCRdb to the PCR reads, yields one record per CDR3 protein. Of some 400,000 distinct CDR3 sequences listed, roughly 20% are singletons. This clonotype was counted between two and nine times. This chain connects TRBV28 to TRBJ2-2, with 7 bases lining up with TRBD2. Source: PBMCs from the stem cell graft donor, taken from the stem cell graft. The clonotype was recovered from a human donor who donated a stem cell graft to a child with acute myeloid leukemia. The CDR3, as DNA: TGTGCCAGCAGGGGCGGGAGCGCGAACACCGGGGAGCTGTTTTTT. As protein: CASRGGSANTGELFF.